The 31 T cell receptor beta chains presented below share a single source sample, sequenced in a study of T-cell memory formation after mild COVID-19. MiXCR, run by TCRdb on the 5' RACE reads, gives a single entry per CDR3 protein. The table shows roughly 240,000 distinct CDR3 sequences, with 15% to 17% occurring only once. The sample consisted of PBMCs or a T cell subset sorted from them (not recorded which). Source of these receptors: an adult woman who had mild COVID-19 (a few samples of this study predate the infection). Cell type and time point are not known.

This clonotype has more than one count but fewer than ten. V and J are TRBV5-1 and TRBJ2-5; 9 bases fit TRBD2. The junction had 6 bases not matched to a gene; V was cut back by 2 bases and J by 4 bases. CDR3 length equals 15 residues. Germline lookup yields CDR1 SGHRS and CDR2 YFSETQ. As DNA, the CDR3 is TGCGCCAGCAGCTTCGGACTAGCGCAGGCAGAGACCCAGTACTTC. It specifies CASSFGLAQAETQYF.

This clonotype was detected many times. The V gene is TRBV9, the J gene TRBJ2-2; D may be TRBD2 (6 bases). The CDR3 has 15 amino acids. Trimming shortened V by 4 bases and J by 2 bases, and 12 bases separated the two germline ends. In germline, CDR1 is SGDLS, CDR2 YYNGEE. In DNA form, the CDR3 reads TGTGCCAGCAGCACGGGGACTTCTAACACCGGGGAGCTGTTTTTT. It is translated as CASSTGTSNTGELFF.

The chain combines TRBV2 with TRBJ1-2, with TRBD1 matching 9 bases. CDR3 length equals 15 residues. Germline V gene data show CDR1 as SNHLY and CDR2 as FYNNEI. The trim removed 6 bases at V and 8 bases at J, leaving 13 bases unmatched. The CDR3 is CASRRGTGRTGGYTF. CDR3 nucleotides: TGTGCCAGCAGGAGAGGGACAGGGAGAACGGGGGGCTACACCTTC.

The gene calls are TRBV6-1 and TRBJ1-5, with a possible D match to TRBD1 (6 bases). The CDR3 has 16 amino acids. V lost 1 base to trimming and J lost 2 bases, with 12 bases between them. The germline CDR1 and CDR2 sequences are MNHNS and SASEGT. CDR3: CASSEDSGHGNQPQHF. As DNA, the CDR3 is TGTGCCAGCAGTGAAGACTCGGGACATGGCAATCAGCCCCAGCATTTT.

The chain couples TRBV20-1 to TRBJ2-3; TRBD2 might be the D (5 bases). Between the trimmed V and J ends, which lost 1 base and 4 bases, there was a span of 15 bases. The CDR3 is 15 residues long. CDR1 DFQATT and CDR2 SNEGSKA come from the germline V gene (reference sequence). The chain's CDR3 is CSARVWGVGADTQYF. The DNA for the CDR3 is TGCAGTGCTAGAGTTTGGGGAGTCGGAGCAGATACGCAGTATTTT.

The chain links TRBV7-9 to TRBJ2-7; no clear D gene. The CDR3 contains 14 residues. From germline, CDR1 is SEHNR and CDR2 FQNEAQ (reference sequence). Between the trimmed V and J ends, which lost 3 bases and 0 bases, there was a span of 9 bases. CDR3 bases: TGTGCCAGCAGCTTGGAACAGCTCTCCTACGAGCAGTACTTC. Encoded protein: CASSLEQLSYEQYF.

This clonotype came up many times. The chain joins TRBV10-3 to TRBJ1-2; 7 bases agree with TRBD1. Germline CDR1 ENHRY, CDR2 SYGVKD. The trim removed 0 bases at V and 6 bases at J, leaving 4 bases unmatched. This CDR3 is built from 14 residues. Written as DNA, the CDR3 is TGTGCCATCAGTGAGTCCCAAGGGGGCCATGGCTACACCTTC. Its translation: CAISESQGGHGYTF.

The J gene is TRBJ1-3, the V gene TRBV12-3 or TRBV12-4; no clear D. This CDR3 comprises 14 residues. Trimming pared 7 bases from V and 0 bases from J, leaving 10 bases between. The DNA of the CDR3 is TGTGCCAGCACTGTCAAGAACTCTGGAAACACCATATATTTT. It encodes CASTVKNSGNTIYF.

The chain combines TRBV5-1 with TRBJ1-2, with D perhaps TRBD1 (5 bases). V gave up 1 base and J gave up 3 bases, with 13 bases separating them. Germline lookup yields CDR1 SGHRS and CDR2 YFSETQ. CDR3 length: 15 residues. The CDR3 is CASSLSRGEDYGYTF. CDR3 DNA: TGCGCCAGCAGCTTGTCGAGGGGAGAGGACTATGGCTACACCTTC.

There are a few counts of this clonotype. The CDR3 sequence is CASSALTSGYSYNEQFF. CDR3 nucleotides: TGTGCCAGCAGCGCCCTGACTAGCGGGTACTCCTACAATGAGCAGTTCTTC. The rearrangement uses TRBV11-1 and TRBJ2-1; 10 bases match TRBD2. V dropped 5 bases and J dropped 0; count of bases not matched to a gene: 7. Germline CDR1 is SGHAT and CDR2 is FQDESV (reference sequence). This CDR3 has 17 amino acids.

This clonotype was detected a few times. This chain joins TRBV15 and TRBJ1-1, with D perhaps matching TRBD1 (5 bases). Trimming cost V 2 bases and J 7 bases, with 20 bases left between them. In germline, CDR1 is LNHNV, CDR2 YYDKDF (reference sequence). The CDR3 loop spans 16 amino acids. The CDR3 nucleotides read TGTGCCACCAGCAGATCCACGGGCCAACCAGGGCGTGAAGCTTTCTTT. Translation gives CATSRSTGQPGREAFF. Based on the CDR3 plus reference TRBV15 and TRBJ1-1, the full variable domain is DAMVIQNPRYQVTQFGKPVTLSCSQTLNHNVMYWYQQKSSQAPKLLFHYYDKDFNNEADTPDNFQSRRPNTSFCFLDIRSPGLGDTAMYLCATSRSTGQPGREAFFGQGTRLTVV.

The chain uses TRBV2 and TRBJ2-3; 10 bases are a match to TRBD2. Germline CDR1 and CDR2: SNHLY and FYNNEI. J gave up 2 bases and V 6 bases, and 8 bases lay outside the gene matches. The CDR3 is made up of 16 amino acids. The CDR3 sequence is CASRKLAGVDTDTQYF. For the CDR3, the DNA is TGTGCCAGCAGAAAGCTAGCGGGGGTTGACACAGATACGCAGTATTTT. Combining the CDR3 with reference TRBV2 and TRBJ2-3 gives the whole variable domain EPEVTQTPSHQVTQMGQEVILRCVPISNHLYFYWYRQILGQKVEFLVSFYNNEISEKSEIFDDQFSVERPDGSNFTLKIRSTKLEDSAMYFCASRKLAGVDTDTQYFGPGTRLTVL.

This clonotype was seen ten or more times. J is TRBJ2-1 and V is TRBV5-1, with D perhaps TRBD2 (6 bases). The CDR3 is made up of 15 amino acids. The germline V and J ends were trimmed by 5 bases and 2 bases, with 14 bases remaining between them. Germline V CDR1 and CDR2: SGHRS, YFSETQ. CDR3 nucleotide sequence: TGCGCCAGCAGTTCGGGACTCGGCACCTACAATGAGCAGTTCTTC. Residues: CASSSGLGTYNEQFF.

The rearrangement links TRBV18 to TRBJ2-5; 8 positions match TRBD1. Trimming cost V 2 bases and J 4 bases; bases outside gene matches: 6. Germline V CDR1 and CDR2: KGHSH, LQKENI. The CDR3 is 15 residues long. The CDR3 nucleotides read TGTGCCAGCTCACCAATCTCAGGGGGCGTAGAGACCCAGTACTTC. Its protein is CASSPISGGVETQYF.

The J gene is TRBJ2-3, the V gene TRBV9, with D unclear. This CDR3 spans 14 amino acids. Trimming cost V 0 bases and J 5 bases, with 10 bases left between them. Per germline, CDR1 SGDLS and CDR2 YYNGEE. CDR3 in DNA: TGTGCCAGCAGCGTAGTGCCGGTGGGAGATACGCAGTATTTT. Its translation: CASSVVPVGDTQYF.

This clonotype was observed a handful of times. The chain is built from TRBV6-5 and TRBJ1-5, with no clear D. V gave up 6 bases and J gave up 3 bases, with 12 bases separating them. This CDR3 contains 14 residues. Germline lookup yields CDR1 MNHEY and CDR2 SVGAGI. The CDR3 is CASRHTGVNQPQHF. CDR3 nucleotides: TGTGCCAGCAGGCACACCGGGGTCAATCAGCCCCAGCATTTT.

The chain links TRBV10-3 to TRBJ2-1, with 11 bases fitting TRBD2. This CDR3 contains 13 residues. The V gene end was trimmed by 8 bases and the J gene end by 5 bases; junction bases not matched to a gene: 2. Germline values: CDR1 ENHRY, CDR2 SYGVKD. The chain's CDR3 is CAIQGLADNEQFF. CDR3 in DNA: TGTGCCATCCAGGGACTAGCGGACAATGAGCAGTTCTTC.

This clonotype was counted between two and nine times. The CDR3 sequence: CASSLAVTGGNYGYTF. In DNA form, the CDR3 reads TGCGCCAGCAGCTTGGCCGTGACAGGGGGTAACTATGGCTACACCTTC. The chain is built from TRBV5-1 and TRBJ1-2; 9 positions match TRBD1. Germline V gene lookup returns CDR1 SGHRS and CDR2 YFSETQ. CDR3 length: 16 amino acids. J gave up 1 base and V 0 bases, and 4 bases lay outside the gene matches.

The chain uses TRBV29-1 and TRBJ2-7; D ambiguous. Germline CDR1 reads SQVTM; CDR2 reads ANQGSEA. The V and J ends lost 6 bases and 6 bases respectively, with 9 bases between them. The CDR3 runs 10 residues. CDR3 sequence reads: CSVADFEQYF. The CDR3 DNA sequence: TGCAGCGTGGCGGATTTCGAGCAGTACTTC.

This clonotype was picked up a small number of times. The CDR3 sequence: CASRPQGARTGELFF. As DNA, the CDR3 is TGCGCCAGCAGACCCCAGGGGGCACGCACCGGGGAGCTGTTTTTT. The chain uses TRBV5-1 and TRBJ2-2, with 8 bases identical to TRBD1. The CDR3 covers 15 residues. The ends lost 5 bases at V and 4 bases at J; junction bases unmatched: 7. Germline V gives CDR1 SGHRS, CDR2 YFSETQ.

Many counts were recorded for this clonotype. CDR3 loop: CASSLDSRDQPQHF. CDR3 bases: TGCGCCAGCAGCCTAGACAGCCGGGATCAGCCCCAGCATTTT. J is TRBJ1-5 and V is TRBV5-1; tentatively, D is TRBD1 (5 bases). This CDR3 contains 14 residues. V lost 4 bases, J lost 5 bases, and 13 bases lay in between. Germline V gives CDR1 SGHRS, CDR2 YFSETQ.

This clonotype has a single count. The J gene is TRBJ1-4, the V gene TRBV18; unclear D gene. V lost 5 bases, J lost 8 bases, and 6 bases lay in between. The CDR3 sequence is 11 residues long. The V gene's germline CDR1 is KGHSH and CDR2 LQKENI. The CDR3 sequence: CASSEKEKLFF. In nucleotides, the CDR3 is TGTGCCAGCTCAGAAAAGGAAAAACTGTTTTTT.

This clonotype was counted between two and nine times. This chain connects TRBV20-1 to TRBJ2-7, with D possibly matching TRBD2 (6 bases). This CDR3 region has 12 residues. Germline lookup yields CDR1 DFQATT and CDR2 SNEGSKA (reference sequence). Trimming stripped 6 bases from V and 6 bases from J, with 15 bases between. CDR3 protein: CSASREFGEQYF. In DNA form, the CDR3 reads TGCAGTGCCAGTCGGGAGTTTGGCGAGCAGTACTTC.

This clonotype was observed a handful of times. J is TRBJ2-3 and V is TRBV20-1; D unresolved. The CDR3 has 16 residues. V was clipped by 1 base and J by 0 bases, with 14 bases between them. CDR1 is DFQATT, CDR2 SNEGSKA, per germline (reference sequence). The CDR3 sequence is CSARALFRSSTDTQYF. The CDR3 DNA reads TGCAGTGCTAGAGCACTTTTCCGGTCTAGCACAGATACGCAGTATTTT.

This clonotype was seen many times. The chain uses TRBV9 and TRBJ1-4; D gene uncertain. Deletions cut 5 bases from V and 3 bases from J, with 17 bases between. CDR1 is SGDLS, CDR2 YYNGEE, per germline. The CDR3 spans 16 residues. CDR3 residues: CASSGPRGAANEKLFF. In nucleotides, the CDR3 is TGTGCCAGCAGTGGACCTCGGGGAGCGGCTAATGAAAAACTGTTTTTT. The variable domain in full, completed from reference TRBV9 and TRBJ1-4, reads DSGVTQTPKHLITATGQRVTLRCSPRSGDLSVYWYQQSLDQGLQFLIQYYNGEERAKGNILERFSAQQFPDLHSELNLSSLELGDSALYFCASSGPRGAANEKLFFGSGTQLSVL.

At least ten counts were recorded for this clonotype. At one boundary the junction diverges from the germline segment, which might be a read error. The chain employs TRBV12-3 or TRBV12-4 and TRBJ2-1; 11 nucleotides align to TRBD2. The CDR3 is made up of 15 amino acids. CDR3 bases: TGTGCCAGCAGTTTCGATCTAGCGGGAGGCCTCGGAGTAATCTTC. Translated, it gives CASSFDLAGGLGVIF.

J is TRBJ1-2 and V is TRBV4-2; possible D gene TRBD1, 6 bases. Trimming left V 0 bases short and J 4 bases short, with 18 bases between. The germline gives CDR1 LGHNA, CDR2 YNFKEQ. The CDR3 runs to 17 residues. The CDR3 loop is CASSQDLAGGNSYGYTF. The CDR3 nucleotides are TGTGCCAGCAGCCAAGATCTTGCGGGGGGCAACAGCTATGGCTACACCTTC.

V is TRBV2 and J is TRBJ1-4, with D possibly being TRBD1 (6 bases). Germline V gene data show CDR1 as SNHLY and CDR2 as FYNNEI. V lost 4 bases to trimming and J lost 4 bases, with 13 bases between them. CDR3 length equals 15 residues. CDR3 DNA sequence: TGTGCCAGCAGTGGCCAGGGGCTGGGTAATGAAAAACTGTTTTTT. Amino acids: CASSGQGLGNEKLFF.

This clonotype appeared many times. The CDR3, as DNA: TGTGCCAGCAGTCGTACTAGCGGGAGGGTAGCTACGCAGTATTTT. It yields the protein CASSRTSGRVATQYF. This chain links TRBV27 with TRBJ2-3; 13 nucleotides align to TRBD2. The germline gives CDR1 MNHEY, CDR2 SMNVEV (reference sequence). Trimming took 5 bases from V and 8 from J; bases not matched to a gene: 7. This CDR3 has 15 amino acids.

This clonotype appeared a few times. The chain combines TRBV4-1 with TRBJ2-5; TRBD1 might be the D (7 bases). The germline CDR1 and CDR2 sequences are MGHRA and YSYEKL. This CDR3 has 17 amino acids. V was cut by 1 base and J by 7 bases, with 22 bases left in between. This CDR3 is CASSQGGIRGASVTQYF. CDR3 coding DNA: TGCGCCAGCAGCCAAGGGGGGATCAGGGGGGCTTCGGTGACCCAGTACTTC.

This clonotype was seen only a few times. The J gene is TRBJ2-2, the V gene TRBV11-2; 11 nucleotides agree with TRBD2. Germline V gene data show CDR1 as SGHAT and CDR2 as FQNNGV. The trim removed 1 base at V and 5 bases at J, leaving 3 bases unmatched. The CDR3 is 16 residues long. CDR3 sequence (DNA): TGTGCCAGCAGCTTAGTGCGGACTAGCGGGACCGGGGAGCTGTTTTTT. This sequence encodes CASSLVRTSGTGELFF.